This passage covers 22 T cell receptor beta chains from one sample sequenced in a study of blood T cell repertoires in COVID-19. Libraries were prepared by immunoSEQ multiplex PCR; TCRdb keeps only in-frame clonotypes and omits some of them. The data show over 250,000 clones, about nine tenths seen once. The sequencing input was PBMCs or T cells enriched from blood (not recorded which). The receptor source for this set is a woman between 18 and 29 years old who had recovered from COVID-19.

The chain couples TRBV19 to TRBJ2-7; D might be TRBD2 (6 bases). The V gene lost 4 bases and the J gene lost 3 bases, with 16 bases spanning the gap. The CDR3 is 15 amino acids. Germline V gene data show CDR1 as LNHDA and CDR2 as SQIVND (reference sequence). The CDR3 DNA reads TGTGCCAGTAGTACTGGACGGGCGGGGAGCTACGAGCAGTACTTC. Translation: CASSTGRAGSYEQYF. The full variable domain, rest sourced from reference TRBV19 and TRBJ2-7, is DGGITQSPKYLFRKEGQNVTLSCEQNLNHDAMYWYRQDPGQGLRLIYYSQIVNDFQKGDIAEGYSVSREKKESFPLTVTSAQKNPTAFYLCASSTGRAGSYEQYFGPGTRLTVT.

The chain employs TRBV24-1 and TRBJ1-5; 7 nucleotides align to TRBD1. The length of the CDR3 is 14 residues. The J segment lost 6 bases and the V segment lost 2 bases, leaving 3 bases of the junction unmatched. Germline CDR1 and CDR2: KGHDR and SFDVKD. The CDR3 here is CATSDSTGLQPQHF. For the CDR3, the DNA is TGTGCCACCAGTGATTCGACAGGGCTTCAGCCCCAGCATTTT.

V gene TRBV29-1 combines with J gene TRBJ1-1; TRBD1 might be the D (6 bases). V dropped 7 bases and J dropped 4 bases, with 16 bases sitting between them. Germline loops: CDR1 SQVTM, CDR2 ANQGSEA. CDR3 length equals 13 residues. The CDR3 coding sequence is TGCAGCGCTTTACGGCAGGGGAGCACTGAAGCTTTCTTT. Amino acid sequence: CSALRQGSTEAFF.

The V call is TRBV14, the J call TRBJ1-3; 7 bases align to TRBD1. Germline CDR1 SGHDN, CDR2 FVKESK. The CDR3 length is 17 residues. Losses at the gene ends were 4 bases for V and 3 bases for J; bases not matched to a gene: 12. Written as DNA, the CDR3 is TGTGCCAGCAGCCCACTCGGAAGGGACAGCCTTGGAAACACCATATATTTT. Translated: CASSPLGRDSLGNTIYF.

The genes are TRBV12-3 or TRBV12-4 and TRBJ1-1, with 7 bases matching TRBD1. J was trimmed by 9 bases and V by 7 bases; bases with no gene match: 5. The CDR3 is made up of 11 amino acids. The chain's CDR3 is CASTDRAQAFF. CDR3 sequence (DNA): TGTGCCAGCACCGACAGGGCGCAAGCTTTCTTT.

Comment on this clone: The sample carries other DNA sequences with the same CDR3. The chain joins TRBV24-1 to TRBJ2-3; 9 nucleotides line up with TRBD2. Per germline, CDR1 KGHDR and CDR2 SFDVKD. Trimming at V came to 4 bases and at J to 3 bases, leaving 10 bases not matched to a gene. The CDR3 is 17 amino acids. Here the CDR3 reads CATSDPGLAGLTDTQYF. In DNA, the CDR3 is TGTGCCACCAGTGACCCGGGACTAGCAGGTTTGACAGATACGCAGTATTTT.

The rearrangement links TRBV6-2 or TRBV6-3 to TRBJ2-7; D possibly corresponds to TRBD2 (5 bases). This CDR3 contains 14 residues. V lost 0 bases to trimming and J lost 0 bases, with 6 bases between them. CDR1 and CDR2 (germline): MNHEY, SVGEGT. CDR3 DNA: TGTGCCAGCAGTTACTCGGGGAGCTCCTACGAGCAGTACTTC. Amino acid sequence: CASSYSGSSYEQYF.

The chain recombines TRBV19 with TRBJ2-5; 10 nucleotides agree with TRBD2. Per germline, CDR1 LNHDA and CDR2 SQIVND (reference sequence). With 6 bases clipped from V and 2 bases from J, the junction kept 3 bases outside the gene matches. The CDR3 spans 14 residues. Written as DNA, the CDR3 is TGTGCCAGTAGGGAGCGGGGGGGACAAGAGACCCAGTACTTC. Amino acid sequence: CASRERGGQETQYF.

The chain joins TRBV3-1 (or the pseudogene TRBV3-2) to TRBJ2-3; no clear D gene. The CDR3 is made up of 16 amino acids. Per germline, CDR1 LGHDT and CDR2 YNNKEL (reference sequence). The germline V and J ends were trimmed by 0 bases and 4 bases, with 14 bases remaining between them. The CDR3 loop reads CASSQDKGGWADTQYF. The CDR3 region has the DNA TGTGCCAGCAGCCAAGACAAAGGCGGCTGGGCAGATACGCAGTATTTT.

V gene TRBV7-8 combines with J gene TRBJ1-2, with 8 bases lining up with TRBD1. Germline V gene sequence: CDR1 SGHVS, CDR2 FQNEAQ. The CDR3 length is 16 residues. Trimming removed 1 base from V and 0 bases from J; junction bases left unmatched: 4. This CDR3 is CASSLGGTGSNYGYTF. For the CDR3, the DNA is TGTGCCAGCAGCTTAGGGGGGACAGGATCTAACTATGGCTACACCTTC. The variable domain in full, with the rest retrieved from reference TRBV7-8 and TRBJ1-2, is GAGVSQSPRYKVAKRGQDVALRCDPISGHVSLFWYQQALGQGPEFLTYFQNEAQLDKSGLPSDRFFAERPEGSVSTLKIQRTQQEDSAVYLCASSLGGTGSNYGYTFGSGTRLTVV.

The chain recombines TRBV7-9 with TRBJ2-2; 10 positions agree with TRBD1. Germline V gene data show CDR1 as SEHNR and CDR2 as FQNEAQ (reference sequence). After removal of 5 bases from V and 7 bases from J, the junction contained 7 bases not matched to a gene. The CDR3 runs 15 residues. The chain's CDR3 is CASSPRTGGYGELFF. The CDR3 DNA reads as TGTGCCAGCAGCCCGAGGACAGGGGGATACGGGGAGCTGTTTTTT. The variable domain in full, completed from reference TRBV7-9 and TRBJ2-2, reads DTGVSQNPRHKITKRGQNVTFRCDPISEHNRLYWYRQTLGQGPEFLTYFQNEAQLEKSRLLSDRFSAERPKGSFSTLEIQRTEQGDSAMYLCASSPRTGGYGELFFGEGSRLTVL.

This chain connects TRBV7-9 to TRBJ1-1; weak D call: TRBD1 (6 bases). With 5 bases removed from V and 2 bases from J, the gap between germline ends came to 15 bases. CDR1 is SEHNR and CDR2 is FQNEAQ in the germline V gene (reference sequence). CDR3 length equals 15 residues. CDR3 in amino acids: CASSISEDSNTEAFF. In DNA, the CDR3 is TGTGCCAGCAGCATCTCCGAGGACAGTAACACTGAAGCTTTCTTT.

This chain links TRBV12-5 with TRBJ1-5, with TRBD1 matching over 10 bases. Germline assignment: CDR1 LGHNT and CDR2 FRNRAP. V lost 0 bases, J lost 2 bases, and 13 bases stayed unmatched. The length of the CDR3 is 20 residues. CDR3 sequence reads: CASGLVLARDRGNGNQPQHF. The DNA for the CDR3 is TGTGCTAGTGGTTTGGTATTAGCACGGGACAGGGGTAACGGCAATCAGCCCCAGCATTTT. Supplemented by reference TRBV12-5 and TRBJ1-5, the full variable domain reads DARVTQTPRHKVTEMGQEVTMRCQPILGHNTVFWYRQTMMQGLELLAYFRNRAPLDDSGMPKDRFSAEMPDATLATLKIQPSEPRDSAVYFCASGLVLARDRGNGNQPQHFGDGTRLSIL.

The gene calls are TRBV7-2 and TRBJ1-2; no definite D call. Trimming pared 0 bases from V and 7 bases from J, leaving 15 bases between. This CDR3 contains 15 residues. CDR1 SGHTA and CDR2 FQGNSA come from the germline V gene. The CDR3 is CASSLASSPGSGYTF. The CDR3 DNA is TGTGCCAGCAGCTTAGCGTCGTCTCCCGGGTCTGGCTACACCTTC.

This clone was found a few times. The chain carries TRBV28 and TRBJ2-6; 9 bases line up with TRBD1. The CDR3 has 18 residues. Germline CDR1 MDHEN, CDR2 SYDVKM. The V and J ends lost 5 bases and 0 bases, in that order; junction bases with no gene match: 8. CDR3 amino acids: CASSPGTGSDSGANVLTF. The CDR3 bases are TGTGCCAGCAGTCCGGGGACAGGGTCGGACTCTGGGGCCAACGTCCTGACTTTC.

This clone was observed once. The chain couples TRBV11-2 to TRBJ2-5; maybe TRBD2 (7 bases). With 8 bases removed from V and 5 bases from J, the gap between germline ends came to 21 bases. The CDR3 sequence is 15 residues long. The germline V gene has CDR1 SGHAT and CDR2 FQNNGV. The DNA of the CDR3 is TGTGCCAGCGGATTACAGCGAGGGGGGGAGGAGACCCAGTACTTC. Protein: CASGLQRGGEETQYF.

The rearrangement uses TRBV15 and TRBJ2-3, with D perhaps matching TRBD1 (5 bases). The CDR3 contains 19 residues. Trimming removed 0 bases at V and 2 bases at J, with 21 bases between. CDR1 is LNHNV, CDR2 YYDKDF, per germline (reference sequence). The CDR3 DNA follows: TGTGCCACCAGCAGAGATTTAGGGCAGGGCCATTTGTTCACAGATACGCAGTATTTT. Residues: CATSRDLGQGHLFTDTQYF.

CDR3 sequence reads: CASSQDRGASGEKLFF. As DNA, the CDR3 is TGCGCCAGCAGCCAAGATAGAGGTGCCTCGGGTGAAAAACTGTTTTTT. The chain couples TRBV4-3 to TRBJ1-4; unclear D gene. The CDR3 spans 16 residues. Germline assignment: CDR1 LGHNA and CDR2 YSLEER. V dropped 0 bases and J dropped 7 bases, with 15 bases sitting between them.

The chain combines TRBV28 with TRBJ1-4; D not resolved. Trimming took off 2 bases at V and 8 bases at J, with 3 bases between the two ends. Germline values: CDR1 MDHEN, CDR2 SYDVKM. The CDR3 extends over 11 amino acids. CDR3 nucleotides: TGTGCCAGCAGTTTACAGGAAAAACTGTTTTTT. Amino acid sequence: CASSLQEKLFF.

This chain uses TRBV6-2 or TRBV6-3 with TRBJ2-3, with TRBD2 identical over 10 bases. CDR1 is MNHEY, CDR2 SVGEGT, per germline. With 3 bases clipped from V and 0 bases from J, the junction kept 3 bases outside the gene matches. This CDR3 is 16 amino acids long. In DNA, the CDR3 is TGTGCCAGCAGTTATGAGCGGGGGGGCAGCACAGATACGCAGTATTTT. Its translation is CASSYERGGSTDTQYF.

J is TRBJ1-6 and V is TRBV27, with TRBD1 identical over 8 bases. The CDR3 contains 19 residues. CDR1 is MNHEY, CDR2 SMNVEV, per germline (reference sequence). V shed 6 bases and J 2 bases; nucleotides not matched to a gene: 15. DNA of the CDR3: TGTGCCAGCAGCGGGACAGGTTTCGGTGAGGGAGCCTATAATTCACCCCTCCACTTT. This sequence encodes CASSGTGFGEGAYNSPLHF.

The chain carries TRBV15 and TRBJ1-6, with 8 positions matching TRBD1. Germline CDR1 reads LNHNV; CDR2 reads YYDKDF (reference sequence). CDR3 length: 15 residues. The ends lost 3 bases at V and 9 bases at J; junction bases unmatched: 7. This CDR3 reads CATSRVTGGGSPLHF. The CDR3 region has the DNA TGTGCCACCAGCAGGGTTACAGGGGGTGGTTCACCCCTCCACTTT.